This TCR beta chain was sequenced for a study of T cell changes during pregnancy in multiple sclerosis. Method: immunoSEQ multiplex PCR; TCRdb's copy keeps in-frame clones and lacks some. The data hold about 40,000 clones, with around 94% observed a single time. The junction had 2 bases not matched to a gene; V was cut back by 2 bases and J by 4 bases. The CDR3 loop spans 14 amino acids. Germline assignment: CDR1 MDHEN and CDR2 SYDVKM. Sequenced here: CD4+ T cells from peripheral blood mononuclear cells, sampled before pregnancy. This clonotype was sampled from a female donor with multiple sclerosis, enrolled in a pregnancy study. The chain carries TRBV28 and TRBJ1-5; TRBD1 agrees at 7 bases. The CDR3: CASSLGQVNQPQHF. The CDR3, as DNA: TGTGCCAGCAGTTTAGGACAGGTTAATCAGCCCCAGCATTTT.